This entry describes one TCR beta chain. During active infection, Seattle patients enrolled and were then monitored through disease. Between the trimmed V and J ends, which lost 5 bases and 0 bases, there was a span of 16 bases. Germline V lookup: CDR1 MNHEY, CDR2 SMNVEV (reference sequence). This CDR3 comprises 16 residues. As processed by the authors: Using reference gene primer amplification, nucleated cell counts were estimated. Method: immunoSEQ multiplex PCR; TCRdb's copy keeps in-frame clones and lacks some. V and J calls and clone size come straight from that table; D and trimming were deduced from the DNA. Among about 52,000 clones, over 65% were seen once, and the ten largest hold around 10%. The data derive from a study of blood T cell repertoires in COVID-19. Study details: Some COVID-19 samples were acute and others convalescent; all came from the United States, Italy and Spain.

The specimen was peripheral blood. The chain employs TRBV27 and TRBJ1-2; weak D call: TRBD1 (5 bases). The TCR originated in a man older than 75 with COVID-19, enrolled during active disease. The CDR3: CASSLKGLPANYGYTF. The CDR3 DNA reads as TGTGCCAGCAGTCTAAAGGGGCTCCCAGCTAACTATGGCTACACCTTC.